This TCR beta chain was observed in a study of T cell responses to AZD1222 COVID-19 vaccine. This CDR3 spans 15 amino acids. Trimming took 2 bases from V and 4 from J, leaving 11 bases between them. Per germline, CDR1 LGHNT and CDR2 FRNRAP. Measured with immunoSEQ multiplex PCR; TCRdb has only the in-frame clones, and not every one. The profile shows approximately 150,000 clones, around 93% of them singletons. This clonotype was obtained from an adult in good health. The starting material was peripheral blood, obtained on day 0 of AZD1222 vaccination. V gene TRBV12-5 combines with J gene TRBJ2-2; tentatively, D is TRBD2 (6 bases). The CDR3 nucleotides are TGTGCTAGTGGTTTGATGGAGGGGACCACCGGGGAGCTGTTTTTT. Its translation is CASGLMEGTTGELFF.